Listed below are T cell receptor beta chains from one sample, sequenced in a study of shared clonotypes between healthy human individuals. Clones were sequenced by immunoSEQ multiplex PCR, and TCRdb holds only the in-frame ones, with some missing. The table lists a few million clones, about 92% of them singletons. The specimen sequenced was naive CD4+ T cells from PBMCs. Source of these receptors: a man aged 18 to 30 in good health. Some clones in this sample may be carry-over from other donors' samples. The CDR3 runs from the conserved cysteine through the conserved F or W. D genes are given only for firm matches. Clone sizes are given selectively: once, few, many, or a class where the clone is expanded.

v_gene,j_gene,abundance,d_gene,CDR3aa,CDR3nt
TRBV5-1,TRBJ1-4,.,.,CASSFSPEGEKLFF,TGCGCCAGCAGCTTTAGCCCGGAAGGTGAAAAACTGTTTTTT
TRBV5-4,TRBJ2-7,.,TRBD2,CASSRASGRSYEQYF,TGTGCCAGCAGCCGTGCTAGCGGGAGGTCCTACGAGCAGTACTTC
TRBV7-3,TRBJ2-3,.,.,CASSSPGLQGTDTQYF,TGTGCCAGCAGCTCTCCGGGACTGCAGGGCACAGATACGCAGTATTTT
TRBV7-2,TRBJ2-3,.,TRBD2,CASSPLGTNTDTQYF,TGTGCCAGCAGCCCTCTCGGGACTAACACAGATACGCAGTATTTT
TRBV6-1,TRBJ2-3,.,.,CASSETLLGDWGTDTQYF,TGTGCCAGCAGTGAAACCCTTTTGGGGGACTGGGGCACAGATACGCAGTATTTT
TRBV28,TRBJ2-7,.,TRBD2,CASSGGGYEQYF,TGTGCCAGCTCTGGGGGGGGCTACGAGCAGTACTTC
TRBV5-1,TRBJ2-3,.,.,CASATSRSADTQYF,TGCGCCAGCGCCACTAGTCGGTCTGCAGATACGCAGTATTTT
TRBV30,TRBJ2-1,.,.,CASSSILGAGSYNEQFF,TGTGCCTCCTCCTCGATCCTCGGGGCGGGCTCCTACAATGAGCAGTTCTTC
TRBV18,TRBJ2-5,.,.,CASSPDRGTQYF,TGTGCCAGCTCACCGGACAGAGGGACCCAGTACTTC
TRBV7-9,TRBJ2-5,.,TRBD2,CASRTSGRGETQYF,TGTGCCAGCCGGACTAGCGGGAGGGGAGAGACCCAGTACTTC
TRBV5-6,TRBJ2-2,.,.,CASSFRLYTGELFF,TGTGCCAGCAGCTTTAGACTTTACACCGGGGAGCTGTTTTTT
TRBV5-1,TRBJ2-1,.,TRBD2,CASSLLAGTGNEQFF,TGCGCCAGCAGCCTCCTAGCGGGAACAGGCAATGAGCAGTTCTTC
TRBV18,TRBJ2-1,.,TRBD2,CASSPTGGHYNEQFF,TGTGCCAGCTCACCCACGGGAGGCCACTACAATGAGCAGTTCTTC
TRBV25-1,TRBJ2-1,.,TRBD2,CASTTAGGHSEQFF,TGTGCCAGCACCACGGCGGGAGGGCACAGTGAGCAGTTCTTC
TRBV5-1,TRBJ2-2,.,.,CASSLPGGGTGELFF,TGCGCCAGCAGCCTCCCCGGCGGAGGCACCGGGGAGCTGTTTTTT
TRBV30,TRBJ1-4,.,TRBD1,CAWVDRAGTNEKLFF,TGTGCCTGGGTAGACAGGGCGGGCACTAATGAAAAACTGTTTTTT
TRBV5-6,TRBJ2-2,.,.,CASSLRQGRNTGELFF,TGTGCCAGCAGCTTGAGGCAGGGACGGAACACCGGGGAGCTGTTTTTT
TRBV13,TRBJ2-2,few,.,CASSLPPPGELFF,TGTGCCAGCAGCTTACCCCCCCCCGGGGAGCTGTTTTTT
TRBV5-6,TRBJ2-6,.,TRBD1,CASRQAGTAYSGANVLTF,TGTGCCAGCAGGCAAGCCGGGACAGCCTACTCTGGGGCCAACGTCCTGACTTTC
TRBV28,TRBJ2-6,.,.,CASSSSPSGANVLTF,TGTGCCAGCAGTTCGTCCCCCTCTGGGGCCAACGTCCTGACTTTC
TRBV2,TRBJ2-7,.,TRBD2,CASGPGLAGGHEQYF,TGTGCCAGCGGACCGGGACTAGCGGGAGGCCACGAGCAGTACTTC
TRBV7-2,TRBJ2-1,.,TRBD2,CASSLPGLAAYRNEQFF,TGTGCCAGCAGCTTACCCGGACTAGCGGCCTACAGGAATGAGCAGTTCTTC